This T cell receptor beta chain stems from a study of identical twins. Findings and caveats of the study: Zero-insertion analyses might be partly confounded by invariant T cells like MAIT and iNKT. Interpretation of the results relied on cross-sectional statistical analysis and not on following the same donors. Whereas memory repertoires showed no such difference, abundant cord blood beta clonotypes carried fewer insertions.

The CDR3 loop spans 17 amino acids. Germline assignment: CDR1 DFQATT and CDR2 SNEGSKA (reference sequence). This clonotype was found many times. The antigen remains unidentified. A read error may produce the germline difference seen at one junction end. A universal primer site was created by template switching, with the cDNA bearing unique molecular identifiers. TCRdb reprocessed the 5' RACE reads with MiXCR, giving one entry per CDR3 protein. The data show 130,000 to 150,000 distinct CDR3 sequences, around 3.6% seen once. The sequenced sample was memory T cells sorted from blood. This sequence was found in a man aged 18-30 years in good health. This chain joins TRBV20-1 and TRBJ2-1; 9 bases are shared with TRBD2. CDR3 residues: CSARAPTASGAYNEQLF. The CDR3 coding sequence is TGCAGTGCTAGAGCCCCAACGGCTAGCGGGGCCTACAATGAGCAGCTCTTC.